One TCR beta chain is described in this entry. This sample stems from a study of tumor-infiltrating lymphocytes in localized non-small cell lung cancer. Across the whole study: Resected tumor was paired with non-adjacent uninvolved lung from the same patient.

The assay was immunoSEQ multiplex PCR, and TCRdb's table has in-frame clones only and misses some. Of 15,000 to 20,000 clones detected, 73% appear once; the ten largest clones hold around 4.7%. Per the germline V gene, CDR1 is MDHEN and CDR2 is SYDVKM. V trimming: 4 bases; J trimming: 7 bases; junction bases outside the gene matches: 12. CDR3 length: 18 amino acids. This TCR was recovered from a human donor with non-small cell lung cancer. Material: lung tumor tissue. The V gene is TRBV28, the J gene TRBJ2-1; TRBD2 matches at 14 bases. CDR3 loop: CASSSSRSGLAGVNEQFF. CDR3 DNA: TGTGCCAGCAGTTCATCAAGGTCGGGACTAGCGGGAGTAAATGAGCAGTTCTTC. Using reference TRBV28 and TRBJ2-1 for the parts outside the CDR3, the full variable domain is DVKVTQSSRYLVKRTGEKVFLECVQDMDHENMFWYRQDPGLGLRLIYFSYDVKMKEKGDIPEGYSVSREKKERFSLILESASTNQTSMYLCASSSSRSGLAGVNEQFFGPGTRLTVL.